This TCR beta chain derives from a study of blood T cell repertoires in COVID-19. The protocol was immunoSEQ multiplex PCR, while the TCRdb copy is restricted to in-frame clones and leaves out a portion. The table lists fewer than 400,000 clones, roughly 85% of them singletons. The CDR3 totals 15 residues. Germline loops: CDR1 MDHEN, CDR2 SYDVKM. The V gene lost 7 bases and the J gene lost 4 bases, with 19 bases spanning the gap. Exposed volunteers were people who met a COVID-19 case within 2 weeks before study entry. The sequencing input was PBMCs or T cells enriched from blood (not recorded which). The rearrangement uses TRBV28 and TRBJ1-1, with D possibly being TRBD1 (5 bases). The receptor was derived from a young woman who had been exposed to COVID-19. The CDR3 loop is CASTTGGRRGTEAFF. CDR3 sequence (DNA): TGTGCCAGCACCACGGGGGGTAGGAGGGGCACTGAAGCTTTCTTT.